The clone carrying this TCR beta chain was seen at least ten times. The CDR3 regions of TCR beta were amplified from RNA transcripts. First-round RT-PCR with HTBI primers amplified the TCR CDR3 region. In TCRdb, the multiplex PCR reads were re-called with MiXCR into one record per CDR3 protein. The sample lists hundreds of thousands of distinct CDR3 sequences; 15% to 19% were seen once. V lost 1 base, J lost 0 bases, and 6 bases lay in between. Germline CDR1 reads SGHRS; CDR2 reads YFSETQ. The length of the CDR3 is 14 residues. These data belong to a study of T cells in Graves' hyperthyroidism and ophthalmopathy. Study-wide context: Before any treatment, at initial diagnosis, peripheral blood was collected.

On the basis of clinical symptoms, serum thyroxine and TRAb, thyroid ultrasound and orbital computed tomography, diagnoses were made. Source material for PBMCs was less than 12 ml fresh peripheral blood. V usage is TRBV5-1 and J usage is TRBJ2-3; D is uncertain. Material: blood. This clonotype was obtained from a woman in her late teens or twenties with Graves' hyperthyroidism. CDR3 sequence reads: CASSLRPSTDTQYF. In DNA, the CDR3 is TGCGCCAGCAGCTTGAGGCCTAGCACAGATACGCAGTATTTT.